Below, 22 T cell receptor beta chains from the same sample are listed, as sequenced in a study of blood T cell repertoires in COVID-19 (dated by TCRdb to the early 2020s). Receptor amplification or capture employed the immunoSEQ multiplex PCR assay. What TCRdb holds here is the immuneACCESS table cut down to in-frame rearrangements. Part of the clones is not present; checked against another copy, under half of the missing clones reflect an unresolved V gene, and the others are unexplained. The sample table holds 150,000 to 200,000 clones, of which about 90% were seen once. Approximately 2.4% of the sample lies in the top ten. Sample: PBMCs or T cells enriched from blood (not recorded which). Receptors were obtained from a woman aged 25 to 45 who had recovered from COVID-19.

CDR3 loop: CASSRRGGRNEQYF. In DNA form, the CDR3 reads TGTGCCAGCAGCCGACGGGGGGGCCGGAACGAGCAGTACTTC. The V call is TRBV5-4, the J call TRBJ2-7, with 8 bases lining up with TRBD2. The CDR3 covers 14 residues. The germline V gene encodes CDR1 SGHNT and CDR2 YYREEE (reference sequence). V shed 4 bases and J 5 bases; nucleotides not matched to a gene: 8. Looking up the rest from reference TRBV5-4 and TRBJ2-7 gives the full variable domain: ETGVTQSPTHLIKTRGQQVTLRCSSQSGHNTVSWYQQALGQGPQFIFQYYREEENGRGNFPPRFSGLQFPNYSSELNVNALELDDSALYLCASSRRGGRNEQYFGPGTRLTVT.

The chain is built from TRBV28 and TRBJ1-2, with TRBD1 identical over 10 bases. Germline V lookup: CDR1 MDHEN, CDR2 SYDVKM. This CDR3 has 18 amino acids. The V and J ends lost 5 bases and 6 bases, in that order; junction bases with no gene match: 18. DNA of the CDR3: TGTGCCAGCAGTCCCCGTCCCGGGGGGAGTGGGACAGGGGATGGCTACACCTTC. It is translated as CASSPRPGGSGTGDGYTF.

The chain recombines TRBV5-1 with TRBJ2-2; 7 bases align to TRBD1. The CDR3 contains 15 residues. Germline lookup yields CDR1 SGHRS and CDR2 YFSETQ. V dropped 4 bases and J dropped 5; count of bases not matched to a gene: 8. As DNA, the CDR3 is TGCGCCAGCAGCCCGGACAGGTTTAAGACCGGGGAGCTGTTTTTT. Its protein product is CASSPDRFKTGELFF.

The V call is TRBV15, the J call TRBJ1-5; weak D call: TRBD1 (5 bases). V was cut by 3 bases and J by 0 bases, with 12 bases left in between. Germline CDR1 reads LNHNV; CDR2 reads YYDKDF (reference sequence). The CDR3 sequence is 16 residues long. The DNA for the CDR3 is TGTGCCACCAGCAGGGCTTCCAGGGATAGCAATCAGCCCCAGCATTTT. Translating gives CATSRASRDSNQPQHF.

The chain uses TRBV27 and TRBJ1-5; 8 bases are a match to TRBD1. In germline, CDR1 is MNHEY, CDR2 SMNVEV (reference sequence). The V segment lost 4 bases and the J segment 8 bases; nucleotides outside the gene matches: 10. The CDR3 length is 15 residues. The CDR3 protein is CASSSGQGRIKPQHF. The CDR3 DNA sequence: TGTGCCAGCAGTTCCGGACAGGGACGTATTAAGCCCCAGCATTTT.

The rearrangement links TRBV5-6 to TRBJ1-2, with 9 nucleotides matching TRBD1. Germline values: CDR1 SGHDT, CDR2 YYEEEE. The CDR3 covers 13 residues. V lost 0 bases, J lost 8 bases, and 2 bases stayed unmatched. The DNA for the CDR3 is TGTGCCAGCAGCTTGGGGGACAGGGTCGGCTACACCTTC. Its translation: CASSLGDRVGYTF.

This chain's CDR3 is CASSQARLELGTDTQYF. The CDR3 region has the DNA TGTGCCAGCAGCCAAGCGCGTTTGGAGTTAGGCACAGATACGCAGTATTTT. The V gene is TRBV14, the J gene TRBJ2-3, with D unresolved. The CDR3 has 17 residues. Germline V gene sequence: CDR1 SGHDN, CDR2 FVKESK. Trimming took 1 base from V and 1 from J, leaving 15 bases between them. Together with reference TRBV14 and TRBJ2-3, the CDR3 gives the full variable domain: EAGVTQFPSHSVIEKGQTVTLRCDPISGHDNLYWYRRVMGKEIKFLLHFVKESKQDESGMPNNRFLAERTGGTYSTLKVQPAELEDSGVYFCASSQARLELGTDTQYFGPGTRLTVL.

The CDR3 nucleotides read TGTGCCAGCAGCCAGGTGGGGCTAGCGGGAGATGAGCAGTTCTTC. Translated, it gives CASSQVGLAGDEQFF. The genes are TRBV7-2 and TRBJ2-1, with 10 bases lining up with TRBD2. This CDR3 has 15 residues. V lost 5 bases and J lost 8; bases outside the gene matches: 9. From germline, CDR1 is SGHTA and CDR2 FQGNSA.

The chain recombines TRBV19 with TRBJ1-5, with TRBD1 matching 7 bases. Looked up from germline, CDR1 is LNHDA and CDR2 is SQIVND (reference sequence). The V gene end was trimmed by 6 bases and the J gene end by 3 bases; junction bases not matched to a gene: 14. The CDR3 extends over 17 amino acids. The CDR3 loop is CASSLFQGVQPNQPQHF. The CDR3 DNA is TGTGCCAGTAGCTTATTCCAGGGGGTGCAGCCCAATCAGCCCCAGCATTTT.

CDR3 protein: CASTSVRGPITRQPQHF. In DNA, the CDR3 is TGTGCCAGCACTTCCGTCAGGGGACCAATAACGAGACAGCCCCAGCATTTT. The chain uses TRBV2 and TRBJ1-5, with D perhaps matching TRBD1 (6 bases). V was cut by 7 bases and J by 7 bases, with 26 bases left in between. The CDR3 runs 17 residues. Germline loops: CDR1 SNHLY, CDR2 FYNNEI.

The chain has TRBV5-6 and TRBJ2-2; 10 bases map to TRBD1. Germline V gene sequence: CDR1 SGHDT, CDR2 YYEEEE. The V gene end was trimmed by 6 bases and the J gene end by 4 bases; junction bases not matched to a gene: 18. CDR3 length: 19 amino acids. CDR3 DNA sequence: TGTGCCAGCACATTCTCCATTATTAAGGGACAGGGGAGCACCGGGGAGCTGTTTTTT. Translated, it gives CASTFSIIKGQGSTGELFF.

CDR3 coding DNA: TGTGCCTGGAGTAAGTGGCGAGGGCACACTGAAGCTTTCTTT. Its translation is CAWSKWRGHTEAFF. The chain has TRBV30 and TRBJ1-1; D unclear. Germline CDR1 reads GTSNPN; CDR2 reads SVGIG (reference sequence). V was pared by 2 bases and J by 3 bases, with 13 bases between. The length of the CDR3 is 14 residues.

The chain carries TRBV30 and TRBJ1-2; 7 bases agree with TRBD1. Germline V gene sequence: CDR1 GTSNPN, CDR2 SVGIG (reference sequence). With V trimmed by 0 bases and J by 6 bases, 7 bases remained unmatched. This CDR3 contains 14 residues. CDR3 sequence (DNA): TGTGCCTGGAGTGTACGGTCAGGGGGACATGGCTACACCTTC. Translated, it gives CAWSVRSGGHGYTF.

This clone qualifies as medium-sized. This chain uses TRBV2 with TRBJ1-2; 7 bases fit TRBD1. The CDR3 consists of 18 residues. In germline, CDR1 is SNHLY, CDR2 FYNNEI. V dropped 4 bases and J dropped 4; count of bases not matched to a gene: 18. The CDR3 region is CASSGTGTVASGVYGYTF. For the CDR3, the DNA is TGTGCCAGCAGTGGCACCGGGACAGTTGCCTCCGGGGTCTATGGCTACACCTTC.

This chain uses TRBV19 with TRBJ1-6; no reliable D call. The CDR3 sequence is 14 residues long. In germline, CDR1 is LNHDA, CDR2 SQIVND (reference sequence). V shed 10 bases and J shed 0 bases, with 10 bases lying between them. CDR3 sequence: CATTPSSYNSPLHF. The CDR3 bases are TGTGCCACAACCCCGAGCTCCTATAATTCACCCCTCCACTTT.

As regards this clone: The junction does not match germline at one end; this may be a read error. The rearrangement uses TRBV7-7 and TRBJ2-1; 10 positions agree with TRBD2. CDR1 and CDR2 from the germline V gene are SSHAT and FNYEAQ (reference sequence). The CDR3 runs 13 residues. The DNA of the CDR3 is TGTGCTAGCAGCGCTAGCGGGGGTAATGAGCAGTTCTTC. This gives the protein CASSASGGNEQFF.

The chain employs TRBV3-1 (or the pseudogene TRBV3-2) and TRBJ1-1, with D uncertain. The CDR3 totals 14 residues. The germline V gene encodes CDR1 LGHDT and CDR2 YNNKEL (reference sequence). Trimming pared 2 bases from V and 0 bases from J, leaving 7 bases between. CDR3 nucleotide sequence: TGTGCCAGCAGCCAACCCCCCATGAACACTGAAGCTTTCTTT. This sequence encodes CASSQPPMNTEAFF.

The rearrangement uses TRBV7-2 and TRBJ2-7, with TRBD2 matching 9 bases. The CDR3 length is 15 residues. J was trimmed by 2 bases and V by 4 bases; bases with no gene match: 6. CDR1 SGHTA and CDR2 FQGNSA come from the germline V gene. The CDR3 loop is CASSSSSGKPYEQYF. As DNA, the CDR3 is TGTGCCAGCAGCTCCTCTAGCGGGAAGCCCTACGAGCAGTACTTC.

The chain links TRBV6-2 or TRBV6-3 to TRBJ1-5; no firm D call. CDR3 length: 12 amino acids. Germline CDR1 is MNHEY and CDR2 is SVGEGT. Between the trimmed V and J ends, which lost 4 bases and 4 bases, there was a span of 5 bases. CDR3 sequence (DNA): TGTGCCAGCAGTTGGCCGAATCAGCCCCAGCATTTT. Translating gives CASSWPNQPQHF.

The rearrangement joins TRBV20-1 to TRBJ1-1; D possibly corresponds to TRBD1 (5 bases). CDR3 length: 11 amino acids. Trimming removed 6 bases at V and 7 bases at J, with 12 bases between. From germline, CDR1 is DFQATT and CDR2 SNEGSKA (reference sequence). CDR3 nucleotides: TGCAGTGCGGGGGGGTCGGATGAAGCTTTCTTT. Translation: CSAGGSDEAFF.

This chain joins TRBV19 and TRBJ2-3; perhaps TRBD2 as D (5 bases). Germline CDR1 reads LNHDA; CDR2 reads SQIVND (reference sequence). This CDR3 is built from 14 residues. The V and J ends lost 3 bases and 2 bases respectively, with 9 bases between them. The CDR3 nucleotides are TGTGCCAGTAGTATGGGAGCGTACACAGATACGCAGTATTTT. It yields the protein CASSMGAYTDTQYF.

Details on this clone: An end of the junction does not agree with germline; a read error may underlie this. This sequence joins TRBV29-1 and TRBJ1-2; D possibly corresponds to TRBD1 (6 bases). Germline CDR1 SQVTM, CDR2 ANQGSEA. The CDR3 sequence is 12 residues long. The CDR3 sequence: CSVEDRFYGYTF. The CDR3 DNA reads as TGCAGCGTCGAAGACAGGTTCTATGGCTACACCTTC.